The entry below describes one T cell receptor (beta chain). Repertoires were generated with immunoSEQ multiplex PCR, while TCRdb's copy carries only in-frame clones and drops some. The table includes 55,000 to 70,000 clones, 92% detected once. The data are from a study of blood T cell repertoires in COVID-19. Study in general: Samples taken during acute and convalescent COVID-19 were collected in the United States, Italy and Spain. Nucleic acid was either cDNA or gDNA, and it came from T cells, B-cell-depleted T cells, or PBMCs.

V dropped 6 bases and J dropped 7 bases, with 19 bases sitting between them. The V gene's germline CDR1 is MDHEN and CDR2 SYDVKM. This CDR3 has 14 amino acids. The receptor was derived from a human donor in a cohort sampled during active COVID-19. This chain uses TRBV28 with TRBJ2-7; TRBD1 might be the D (5 bases). What was sequenced was peripheral blood. DNA of the CDR3: TGTGCCAGCAGAAAAGAGGCAGGGTGGATGGAGCAGTACTTC. Its translation: CASRKEAGWMEQYF.